This T cell receptor beta chain was sequenced for a study of identical twins. Concerning this clonotype: Its antigen is not identified.

Overall study findings and caveats: There were fewer insertions in abundant cord blood beta clonotypes, but memory repertoires showed no such pattern.

Each CDR3 protein is one row after TCRdb ran MiXCR on the 5' RACE reads. The table has about 920,000 distinct CDR3 sequences, over 9% seen once. These data also formed part of another study, on yellow fever vaccine responses in identical twins.

This TCR derives from a woman between 18 and 29 years old in good health. Input material: PBMCs.

DNA for the CDR3: TGTGCCAGCAGTGAAGAATTAGCGGGAGAGGGGTACAATGAGCAGTTCTTC. Translated: CASSEELAGEGYNEQFF. The chain links TRBV6-1 to TRBJ2-1; the match to TRBD2 covers 9 bases. Trimming took 1 base from V and 4 from J; bases not matched to a gene: 8. Germline assignment: CDR1 MNHNS and CDR2 SASEGT. This CDR3 has 17 residues.